Listed below are T cell receptor beta chains from one sample, sequenced in a study of T cell changes during pregnancy in multiple sclerosis. Assay: immunoSEQ multiplex PCR; the TCRdb copy retains only in-frame clones and omits some. The data contain some 38,000 clones, around 90% of them singletons. The material was CD4+ T cells from peripheral blood mononuclear cells, obtained after pregnancy. The receptors come from a female donor in good health, enrolled as a control in a pregnancy study. Both conserved end residues are part of each CDR3.

v_call cdr3_aa
TRBV6-1 CASSALLAGPFEQYF
TRBV10-3 CAISEISSGYTF
TRBV29-1 CSVQTGNTEAFF
TRBV9 CASSVAGTLNTEAFF
TRBV18 CASSPRQLRETQYF
TRBV5-1 CASSLQPGQGNYGYTF
TRBV5-1 CASSIEIYRDREAGELFF
TRBV6-6 CASSYSPDHSGNTIYF
TRBV27 CASLDTNYGYTF
TRBV7-9 CASSLAGVDYGYTF
TRBV6-5 CASSYRSAGNQGRQYF
TRBV7-9 CASSPRLAGGRRNEQFF
TRBV6-6 CASSRLAGNSYEQYF
TRBV12-5 CASGAGLLYNEQFF
TRBV2 CASSEAQPVGELFF
TRBV10-3 CAISQAYEQYF
TRBV5-1 CASTNPTGSDYGYTF
TRBV19 CASSPTQGYGYTF
TRBV6-1 CASERDTQYF
TRBV7-9 CASSLVAAGGGGETQYF
TRBV30 CAWSPPGGYSNQPQHF
TRBV27 CASSSAKQGSTDTQYF
TRBV28 CASIHDSGAYNEQFF
TRBV25-1 CASSEIRPGSNEKLFF
TRBV30 CAPKYPPHREVPNSEAFF
TRBV29-1 CSAPETGSFDYGYTF
TRBV27 CASSSSLNTEAFF
TRBV27 CASSGQTYEQYF
TRBV19 CASSYRDRGPTSQLFF
TRBV19 CASSMGPGRNTEAFF
TRBV15 CATSRQGVRQPQHF